The clone carrying this T cell receptor (beta chain) has a handful of counts. The source of the sample is a study of blood T cell repertoires in COVID-19. At the level of the study: PBMCs, B-cell-depleted T cells, or T cells were the source of the cDNA or gDNA that made up the material.

The authors' processing: Reference gene primer amplification gave estimated nucleated cell counts. Sequencing used immunoSEQ multiplex PCR; TCRdb keeps in-frame clones, though not all of them. The V and J calls and clone size come from that table; D and trimming were worked out from the DNA. This repertoire shows 300,000 or so clones, over 70% found once; its top ten account for roughly 1.6%. V was trimmed by 1 base and J by 1 base, leaving 6 bases between them. The CDR3 consists of 14 residues. Looked up from germline, CDR1 is MGHDK and CDR2 is SYGVNS. This TCR was sampled from a woman in her thirties or forties who had recovered from COVID-19. J is TRBJ2-3 and V is TRBV25-1; a possible D gene is TRBD1 (5 bases). Sequencing was done on a sample of peripheral blood. The CDR3 sequence: CASSEFRGTDTQYF. The CDR3 nucleotides are TGTGCCAGCAGTGAATTCAGGGGCACAGATACGCAGTATTTT.